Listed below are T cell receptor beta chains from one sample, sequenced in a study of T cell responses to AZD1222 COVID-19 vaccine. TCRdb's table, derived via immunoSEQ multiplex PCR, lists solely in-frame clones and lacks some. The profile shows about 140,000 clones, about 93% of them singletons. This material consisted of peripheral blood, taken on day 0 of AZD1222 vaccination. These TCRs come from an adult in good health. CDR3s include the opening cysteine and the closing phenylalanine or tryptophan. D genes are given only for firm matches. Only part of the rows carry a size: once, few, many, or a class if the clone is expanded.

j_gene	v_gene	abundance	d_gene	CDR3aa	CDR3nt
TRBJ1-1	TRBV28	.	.	CASSESDGLEAFF	TGTGCCAGCAGTGAATCCGACGGGCTAGAAGCTTTCTTT
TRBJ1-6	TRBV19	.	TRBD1	CASRTQDRDHSPLHF	TGTGCCAGTCGCACTCAGGACAGGGACCATTCACCCCTCCACTTT
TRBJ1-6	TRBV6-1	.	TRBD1	CASSETGADSPLHF	TGTGCCAGCAGTGAGACAGGGGCGGATTCACCCCTCCACTTT
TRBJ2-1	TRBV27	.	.	CASSAHRAVVHNEQFF	TGTGCCAGCAGTGCCCACAGGGCGGTAGTACACAATGAGCAGTTCTTC
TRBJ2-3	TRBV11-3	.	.	CASSLTTDTQYF	TGTGCCAGCAGCCTGACCACAGATACGCAGTATTTT
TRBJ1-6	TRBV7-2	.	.	CASSLGFRQGNSPLHF	TGTGCCAGCAGCTTAGGCTTCCGGCAGGGTAATTCACCCCTCCACTTT
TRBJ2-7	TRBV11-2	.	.	CASSLLLNRAEQYF	TGTGCCAGCAGCTTACTCTTAAACAGGGCCGAGCAGTACTTC
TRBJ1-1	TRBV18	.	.	CASSPTFSRNTEAFF	TGTGCCAGCTCACCGACTTTCAGCAGGAACACTGAAGCTTTCTTT
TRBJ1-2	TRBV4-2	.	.	CASSRAKGQFYGYTF	TGTGCCAGCAGCCGAGCAAAAGGACAGTTCTATGGCTACACCTTC
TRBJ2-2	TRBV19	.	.	CASMTNTYTGELFF	TGTGCCAGTATGACAAATACTTACACCGGGGAGCTGTTTTTT
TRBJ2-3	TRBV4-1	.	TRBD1	CASSQHITGGWTDTQYF	TGCGCCAGCAGCCAACATATTACAGGGGGCTGGACAGATACGCAGTATTTT
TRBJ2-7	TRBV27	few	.	CASGPQGSGEQYF	TGTGCCAGCGGTCCACAGGGATCGGGGGAGCAGTACTTC
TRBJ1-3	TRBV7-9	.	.	CASSLRGPSGNTIYF	TGTGCCAGCAGCTTACGGGGGCCCTCTGGAAACACCATATATTTT
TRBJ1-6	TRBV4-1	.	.	CASSLLGGNNSPLHF	TGCGCCAGCAGCCTCCTTGGAGGGAATAATTCACCCCTCCACTTT
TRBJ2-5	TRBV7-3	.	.	CASSLSGGEETQYF	TGTGCCAGCAGCTTGTCCGGGGGCGAAGAGACCCAGTACTTC
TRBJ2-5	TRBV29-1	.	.	CSVGWAGETQYF	TGCAGCGTTGGTTGGGCTGGCGAGACCCAGTACTTC
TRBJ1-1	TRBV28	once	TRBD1	CASSLTQGADTEAFF	TGTGCCAGCAGTTTGACACAGGGGGCAGACACTGAAGCTTTCTTT
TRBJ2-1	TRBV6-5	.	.	CASSYSQGSDEQFF	TGTGCCAGCAGTTACTCCCAGGGGTCCGATGAGCAGTTCTTC
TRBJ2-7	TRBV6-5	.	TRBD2	CASTRTSGETYEQYF	TGTGCCAGCACCCGGACTAGCGGGGAGACCTACGAGCAGTACTTC
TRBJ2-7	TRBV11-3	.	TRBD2	CASSLASGSYEQYF	TGTGCCAGCAGCTTAGCTAGCGGGTCATACGAGCAGTACTTC
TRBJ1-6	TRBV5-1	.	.	CASSLPSGGAFSPLHF	TGCGCCAGCAGCTTACCCTCGGGGGGGGCCTTTTCACCCCTCCACTTT
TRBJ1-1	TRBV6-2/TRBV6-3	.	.	CASSSGWDYQDTEAFF	TGTGCCAGCAGTTCAGGGTGGGATTACCAGGACACTGAAGCTTTCTTT
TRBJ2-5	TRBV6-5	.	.	CASSSGGHETQYF	TGTGCCAGCAGCTCCGGGGGGCACGAGACCCAGTACTTC
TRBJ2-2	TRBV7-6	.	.	CASSFDANTGELFF	TGTGCCAGCAGCTTCGACGCGAACACCGGGGAGCTGTTTTTT
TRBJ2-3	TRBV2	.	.	CASTYTDTQYF	TGTGCCAGCACCTACACAGATACGCAGTATTTT
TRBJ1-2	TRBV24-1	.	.	CATSLTDSSGYGYTF	TGTGCCACCAGTCTAACAGACTCCTCCGGCTATGGCTACACCTTC
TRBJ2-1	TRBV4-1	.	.	CASSSVPRAPYNEQFF	TGCGCCAGCAGCTCAGTACCCAGGGCCCCCTACAATGAGCAGTTCTTC
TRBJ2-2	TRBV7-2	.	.	CASSFTHSANTGELFF	TGTGCCAGCAGCTTTACTCACTCGGCAAACACCGGGGAGCTGTTTTTT
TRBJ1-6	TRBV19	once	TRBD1	CASSPSGTGMRSPLHF	TGTGCCAGTAGTCCTTCAGGGACAGGGATGCGTTCACCCCTCCACTTT
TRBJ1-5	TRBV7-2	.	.	CASSAGRGFGNQPQHF	TGTGCCAGCAGCGCGGGGAGGGGTTTTGGCAATCAGCCCCAGCATTTT
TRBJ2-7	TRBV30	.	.	CAWSGLPLYEQYF	TGTGCCTGGAGTGGGCTGCCCCTCTACGAGCAGTACTTC
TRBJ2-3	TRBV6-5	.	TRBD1	CASRIGQVPTDTQYF	TGTGCCAGCAGAATCGGACAGGTACCCACAGATACGCAGTATTTT
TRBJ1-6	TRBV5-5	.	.	CASSLGPNSPLHF	TGTGCCAGCAGCTTGGGACCGAATTCACCCCTCCACTTT
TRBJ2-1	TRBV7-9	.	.	CASSSMDGYEQFF	TGTGCCAGCAGCTCAATGGACGGGTATGAGCAGTTCTTC
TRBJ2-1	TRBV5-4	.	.	CASSWTETEQFF	TGTGCCAGCAGCTGGACGGAGACTGAGCAGTTCTTC
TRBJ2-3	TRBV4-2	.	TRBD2	CASRTSGAGDTQYF	TGTGCCAGCAGGACTAGCGGGGCGGGAGATACGCAGTATTTT
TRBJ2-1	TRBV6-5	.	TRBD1	CASSATGAGNEQFF	TGTGCCAGCAGCGCCACAGGGGCGGGCAATGAGCAGTTCTTC
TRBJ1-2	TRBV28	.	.	CASRAQGLAYGYTF	TGTGCCAGCAGGGCCCAGGGGTTGGCCTATGGCTACACCTTC
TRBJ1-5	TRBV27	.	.	CASSLGTSTQPQHF	TGTGCCAGCAGTTTGGGGACTTCCACTCAGCCCCAGCATTTT
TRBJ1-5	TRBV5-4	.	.	CASSLDSNQPQHF	TGTGCCAGCAGCTTGGATTCAAATCAGCCCCAGCATTTT
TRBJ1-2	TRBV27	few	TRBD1	CASRAAYRGVGYGYTF	TGTGCCAGCAGGGCCGCCTACAGGGGAGTTGGGTATGGCTACACCTTC
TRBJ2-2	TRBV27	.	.	CASSLQGRGYTGELFF	TGTGCCAGCAGTTTACAGGGTCGCGGATACACCGGGGAGCTGTTTTTT
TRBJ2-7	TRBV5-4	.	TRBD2	CASSDGTTYEQYF	TGTGCCAGCAGCGACGGGACTACCTACGAGCAGTACTTC
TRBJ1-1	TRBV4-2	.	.	CASSHLAYRTSNEAFF	TGTGCCAGCAGCCACCTCGCCTATCGAACTAGCAACGAAGCTTTCTTT
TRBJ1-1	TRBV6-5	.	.	CAIGRGESPTEAFF	TGTGCCATCGGTCGGGGGGAATCCCCTACTGAAGCTTTCTTT
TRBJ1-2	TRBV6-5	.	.	CASIQTRGGGYTF	TGTGCCAGCATCCAAACCCGGGGCGGTGGCTACACCTTC
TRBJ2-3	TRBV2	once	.	CASMGRLSTDTQYF	TGTGCCAGCATGGGCAGATTAAGCACAGATACGCAGTATTTT
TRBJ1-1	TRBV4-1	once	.	CASSLGRFGSMNTEAFF	TGCGCCAGCAGCCTGGGGCGATTTGGTTCCATGAACACTGAAGCTTTCTTT
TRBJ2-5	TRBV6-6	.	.	CASSYTAGEGTQYF	TGTGCCAGCAGTTACACGGCAGGGGAAGGGACCCAGTACTTC
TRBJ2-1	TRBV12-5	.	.	CASGLPHQGWNEQFF	TGTGCTAGTGGGTTACCCCACCAGGGTTGGAATGAGCAGTTCTTC
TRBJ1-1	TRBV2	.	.	CASSTTENTEAFF	TGTGCCAGCAGCACTACAGAGAACACTGAAGCTTTCTTT
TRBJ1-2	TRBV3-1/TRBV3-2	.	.	CASSQQGANYGYTF	TGTGCCAGCAGCCAACAGGGCGCAAACTATGGCTACACCTTC
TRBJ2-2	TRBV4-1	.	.	CASRLGPANTGELFF	TGCGCCAGCCGATTGGGACCAGCCAACACCGGGGAGCTGTTTTTT
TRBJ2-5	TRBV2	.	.	CASLRFQETQYF	TGTGCCAGCCTACGGTTCCAAGAGACCCAGTACTTC
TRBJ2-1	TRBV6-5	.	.	CASSFPGSNEQFF	TGTGCCAGCAGTTTTCCTGGGTCAAATGAGCAGTTCTTC
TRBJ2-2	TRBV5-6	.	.	CASSSTTDRKNTGELFF	TGTGCCAGCAGCTCTACAACTGACAGGAAAAACACCGGGGAGCTGTTTTTT
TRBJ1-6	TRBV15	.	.	CATSRVARTRSPLHF	TGTGCCACCAGCAGAGTAGCGCGAACGAGGTCACCCCTCCACTTT